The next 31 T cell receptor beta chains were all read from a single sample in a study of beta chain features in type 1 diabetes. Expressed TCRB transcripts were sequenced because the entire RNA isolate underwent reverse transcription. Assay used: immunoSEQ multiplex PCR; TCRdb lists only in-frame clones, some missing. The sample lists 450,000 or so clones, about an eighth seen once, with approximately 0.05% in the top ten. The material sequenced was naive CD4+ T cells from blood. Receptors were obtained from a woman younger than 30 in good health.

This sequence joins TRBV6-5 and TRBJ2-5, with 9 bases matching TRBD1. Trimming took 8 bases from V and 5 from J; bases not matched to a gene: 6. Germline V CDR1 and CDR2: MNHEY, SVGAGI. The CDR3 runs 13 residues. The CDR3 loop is CASANRGRETQYF. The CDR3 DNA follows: TGTGCCAGCGCGAACAGGGGGCGGGAGACCCAGTACTTC.

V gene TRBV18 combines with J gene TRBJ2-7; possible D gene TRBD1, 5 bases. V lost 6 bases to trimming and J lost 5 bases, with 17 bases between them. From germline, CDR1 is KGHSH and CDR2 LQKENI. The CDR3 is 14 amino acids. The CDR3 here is CASSPPVLGDEQYV. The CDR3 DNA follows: TGTGCCAGCTCGCCCCCGGTCCTAGGGGACGAGCAGTACGTC.

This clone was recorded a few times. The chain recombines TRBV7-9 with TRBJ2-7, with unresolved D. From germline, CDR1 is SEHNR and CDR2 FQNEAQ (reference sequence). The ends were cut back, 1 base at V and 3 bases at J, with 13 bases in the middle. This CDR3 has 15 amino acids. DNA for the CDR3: TGTGCCAGCAGCTTAGATGGCCCTGGACGCTACGAGCAGTACTTC. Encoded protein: CASSLDGPGRYEQYF.

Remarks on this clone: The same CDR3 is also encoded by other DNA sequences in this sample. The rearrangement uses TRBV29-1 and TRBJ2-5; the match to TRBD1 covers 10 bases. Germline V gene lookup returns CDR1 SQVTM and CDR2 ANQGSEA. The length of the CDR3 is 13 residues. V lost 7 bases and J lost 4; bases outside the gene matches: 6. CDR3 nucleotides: TGCAGCGCCCGACAGGGGGCAGGAGAGACCCAGTACTTC. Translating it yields CSARQGAGETQYF.

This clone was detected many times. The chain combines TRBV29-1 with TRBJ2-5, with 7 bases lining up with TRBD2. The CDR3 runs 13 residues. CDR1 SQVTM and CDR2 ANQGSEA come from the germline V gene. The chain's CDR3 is CSSLGGRGETQYF. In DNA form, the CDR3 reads TGCAGTTCGTTGGGAGGGCGAGGAGAGACCCAGTACTTC.

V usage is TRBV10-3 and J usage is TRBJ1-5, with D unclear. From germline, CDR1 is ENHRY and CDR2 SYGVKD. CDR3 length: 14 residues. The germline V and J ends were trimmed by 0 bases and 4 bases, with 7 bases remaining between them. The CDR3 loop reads CAISESSGNQPQHF. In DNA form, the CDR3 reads TGTGCCATCAGTGAGTCATCAGGTAATCAGCCCCAGCATTTT.

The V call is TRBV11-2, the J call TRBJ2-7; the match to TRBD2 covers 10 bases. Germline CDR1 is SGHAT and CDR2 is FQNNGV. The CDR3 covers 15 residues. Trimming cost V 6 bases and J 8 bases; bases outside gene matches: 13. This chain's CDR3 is CASSSRTSGPGKQYF. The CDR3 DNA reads TGTGCCAGCAGTTCTCGGACTAGCGGCCCGGGGAAGCAGTACTTC.

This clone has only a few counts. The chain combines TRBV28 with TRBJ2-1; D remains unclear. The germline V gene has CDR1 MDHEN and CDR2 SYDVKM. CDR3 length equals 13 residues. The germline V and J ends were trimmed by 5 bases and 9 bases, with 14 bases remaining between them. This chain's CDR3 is CASSRPGSGEQFF. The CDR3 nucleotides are TGTGCCAGCAGTCGCCCCGGGTCTGGTGAGCAGTTCTTC.

The CDR3 sequence: CSVEDLRDREVGELFF. The CDR3 region has the DNA TGCAGCGTTGAAGATCTAAGGGACAGGGAAGTCGGGGAGCTGTTTTTT. The chain is built from TRBV29-1 and TRBJ2-2, with 9 bases aligning to TRBD1. Per germline, CDR1 SQVTM and CDR2 ANQGSEA. This CDR3 has 16 amino acids. After removal of 0 bases from V and 7 bases from J, the junction contained 9 bases not matched to a gene.

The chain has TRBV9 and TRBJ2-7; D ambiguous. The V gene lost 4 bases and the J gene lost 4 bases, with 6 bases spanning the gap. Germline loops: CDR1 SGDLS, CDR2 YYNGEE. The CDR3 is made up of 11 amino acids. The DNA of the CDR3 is TGTGCCAGCAGCACCTGTTACGAGCAGTACTTC. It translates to CASSTCYEQYF. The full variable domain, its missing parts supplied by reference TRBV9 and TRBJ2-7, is DSGVTQTPKHLITATGQRVTLRCSPRSGDLSVYWYQQSLDQGLQFLIQYYNGEERAKGNILERFSAQQFPDLHSELNLSSLELGDSALYFCASSTCYEQYFGPGTRLTVT.

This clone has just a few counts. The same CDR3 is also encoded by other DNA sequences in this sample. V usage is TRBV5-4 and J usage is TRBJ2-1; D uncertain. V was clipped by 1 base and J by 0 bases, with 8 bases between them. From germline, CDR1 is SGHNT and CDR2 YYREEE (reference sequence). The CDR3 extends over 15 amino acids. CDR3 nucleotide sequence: TGTGCCAGCAGCTTGACCGTAAGCTCCTACAATGAGCAGTTCTTC. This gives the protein CASSLTVSSYNEQFF.

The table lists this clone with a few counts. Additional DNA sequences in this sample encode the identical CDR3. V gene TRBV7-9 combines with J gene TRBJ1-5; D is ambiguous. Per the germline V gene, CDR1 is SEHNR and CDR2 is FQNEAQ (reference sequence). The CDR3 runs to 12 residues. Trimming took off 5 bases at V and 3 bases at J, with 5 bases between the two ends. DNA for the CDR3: TGTGCCAGCAGCACCCCCAATCAGCCCCAGCATTTT. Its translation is CASSTPNQPQHF.

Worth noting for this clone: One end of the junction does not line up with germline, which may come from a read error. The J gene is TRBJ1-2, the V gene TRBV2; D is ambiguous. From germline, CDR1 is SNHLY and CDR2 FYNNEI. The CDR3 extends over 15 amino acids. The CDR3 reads CASSQAGPAAYGYTF. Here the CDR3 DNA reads TGTGCCAGCAGTCAAGCAGGCCCAGCCGCGTATGGCTACACCTTC.

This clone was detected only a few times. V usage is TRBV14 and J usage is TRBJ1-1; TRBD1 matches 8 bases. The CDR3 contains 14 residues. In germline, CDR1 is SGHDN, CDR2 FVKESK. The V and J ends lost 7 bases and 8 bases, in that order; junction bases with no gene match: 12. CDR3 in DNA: TGTGCCAGCATGCTATTGTCCGGGACAGGAGAAGCTTTCTTT. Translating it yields CASMLLSGTGEAFF.

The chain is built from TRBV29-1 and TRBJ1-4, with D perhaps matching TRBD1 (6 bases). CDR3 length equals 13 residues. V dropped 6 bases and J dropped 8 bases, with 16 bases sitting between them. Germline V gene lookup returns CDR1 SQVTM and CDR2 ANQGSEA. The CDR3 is CSVLRGLGEKLFF. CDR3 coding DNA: TGCAGCGTACTGAGGGGGTTGGGGGAAAAACTGTTTTTT.

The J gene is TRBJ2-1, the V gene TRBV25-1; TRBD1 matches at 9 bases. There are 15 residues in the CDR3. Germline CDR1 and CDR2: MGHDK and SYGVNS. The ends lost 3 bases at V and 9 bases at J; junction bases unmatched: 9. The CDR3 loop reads CASSDPTGGSGEQFF. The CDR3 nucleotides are TGTGCCAGCAGTGACCCGACAGGGGGAAGCGGTGAGCAGTTCTTC.

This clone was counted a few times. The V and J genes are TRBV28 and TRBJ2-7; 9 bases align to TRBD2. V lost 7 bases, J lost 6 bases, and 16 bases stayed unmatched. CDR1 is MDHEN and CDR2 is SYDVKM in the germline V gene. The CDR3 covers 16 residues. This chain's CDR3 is CASTGAGSGSNREQYF. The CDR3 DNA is TGTGCCAGCACCGGTGCAGGTAGCGGGAGTAATCGCGAGCAGTACTTC.

CDR3 sequence: CASREGNIPLDTQYF. In DNA form, the CDR3 reads TGTGCCAGCAGGGAGGGGAACATCCCCCTAGATACGCAGTATTTT. This chain connects TRBV2 to TRBJ2-3, with D perhaps matching TRBD2 (6 bases). The CDR3 spans 15 residues. With 6 bases removed from V and 5 bases from J, the gap between germline ends came to 18 bases. The V gene's germline CDR1 is SNHLY and CDR2 FYNNEI. Drawing the rest from reference TRBV2 and TRBJ2-3, the complete variable domain is EPEVTQTPSHQVTQMGQEVILRCVPISNHLYFYWYRQILGQKVEFLVSFYNNEISEKSEIFDDQFSVERPDGSNFTLKIRSTKLEDSAMYFCASREGNIPLDTQYFGPGTRLTVL.

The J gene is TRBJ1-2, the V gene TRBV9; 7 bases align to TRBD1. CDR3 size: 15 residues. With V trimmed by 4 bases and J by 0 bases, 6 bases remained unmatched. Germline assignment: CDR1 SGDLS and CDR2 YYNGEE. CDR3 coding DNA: TGTGCCAGCAGCCCGGGACAGTCCGCTAACTATGGCTACACCTTC. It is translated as CASSPGQSANYGYTF.

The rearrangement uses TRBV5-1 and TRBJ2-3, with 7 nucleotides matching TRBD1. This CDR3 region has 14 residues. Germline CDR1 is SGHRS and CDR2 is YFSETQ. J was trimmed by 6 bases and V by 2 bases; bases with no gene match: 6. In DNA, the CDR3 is TGCGCCAGCAGCTTAGGGACAGTTTCGGATACGCAGTATTTT. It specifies CASSLGTVSDTQYF.

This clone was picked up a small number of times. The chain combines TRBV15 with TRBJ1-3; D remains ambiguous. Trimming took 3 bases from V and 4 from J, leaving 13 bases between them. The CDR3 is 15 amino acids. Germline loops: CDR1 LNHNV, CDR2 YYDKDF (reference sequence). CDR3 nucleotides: TGTGCCACCAGCAGGTACGACGGCGGCGGAAACACCATATATTTT. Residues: CATSRYDGGGNTIYF.

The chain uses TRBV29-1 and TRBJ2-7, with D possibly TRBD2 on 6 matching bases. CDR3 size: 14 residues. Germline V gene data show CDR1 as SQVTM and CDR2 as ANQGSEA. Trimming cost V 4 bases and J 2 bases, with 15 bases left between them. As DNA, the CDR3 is TGCAGCGTTGTCCTGGCAGGGAGGACCTACGAGCAGTACTTC. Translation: CSVVLAGRTYEQYF.

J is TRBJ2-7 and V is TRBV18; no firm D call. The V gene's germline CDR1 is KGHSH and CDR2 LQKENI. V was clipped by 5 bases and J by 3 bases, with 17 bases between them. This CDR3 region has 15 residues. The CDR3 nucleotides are TGTGCCAGCTCAATCGGCGACTCTACCATCTACGAGCAGTACTTC. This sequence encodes CASSIGDSTIYEQYF.

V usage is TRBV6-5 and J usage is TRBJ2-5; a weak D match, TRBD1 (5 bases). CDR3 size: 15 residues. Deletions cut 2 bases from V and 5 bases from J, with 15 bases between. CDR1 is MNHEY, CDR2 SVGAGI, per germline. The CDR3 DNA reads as TGTGCCAGCAGTTACCCGATAAGGGGCTGGGAGACCCAGTACTTC. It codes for CASSYPIRGWETQYF.

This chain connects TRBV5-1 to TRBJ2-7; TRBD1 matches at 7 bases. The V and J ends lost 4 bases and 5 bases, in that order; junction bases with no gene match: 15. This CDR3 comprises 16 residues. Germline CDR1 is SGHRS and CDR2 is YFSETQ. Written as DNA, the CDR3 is TGCGCCAGCAGCCGCCAGGGGGATCTCCGTCAAAACGAGCAGTACGTC. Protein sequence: CASSRQGDLRQNEQYV.

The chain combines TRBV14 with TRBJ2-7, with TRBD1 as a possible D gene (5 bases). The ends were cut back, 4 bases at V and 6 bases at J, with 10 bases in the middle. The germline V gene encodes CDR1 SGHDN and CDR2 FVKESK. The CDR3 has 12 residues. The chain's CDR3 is CASSPGHVEQYF. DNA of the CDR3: TGTGCCAGCAGCCCAGGACACGTCGAGCAGTACTTC. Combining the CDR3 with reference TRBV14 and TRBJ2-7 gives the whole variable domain EAGVTQFPSHSVIEKGQTVTLRCDPISGHDNLYWYRRVMGKEIKFLLHFVKESKQDESGMPNNRFLAERTGGTYSTLKVQPAELEDSGVYFCASSPGHVEQYFGPGTRLTVT.

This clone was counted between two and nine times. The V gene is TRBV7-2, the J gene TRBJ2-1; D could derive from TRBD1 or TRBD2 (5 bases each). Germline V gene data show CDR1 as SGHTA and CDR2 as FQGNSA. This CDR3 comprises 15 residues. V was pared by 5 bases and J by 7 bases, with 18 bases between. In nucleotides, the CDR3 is TGTGCCAGCAGCAAAAGCGGAATACCAGGGAATGAGCAGTTCTTC. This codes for CASSKSGIPGNEQFF.

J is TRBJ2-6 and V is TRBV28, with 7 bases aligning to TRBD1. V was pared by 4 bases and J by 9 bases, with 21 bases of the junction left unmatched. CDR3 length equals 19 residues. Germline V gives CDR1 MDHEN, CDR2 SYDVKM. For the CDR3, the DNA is TGTGCCAGCAGTTCCCACCTCATCACGGGACAGCATTCCTTCAACGTCCTGACTTTC. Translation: CASSSHLITGQHSFNVLTF. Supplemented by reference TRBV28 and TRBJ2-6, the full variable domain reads DVKVTQSSRYLVKRTGEKVFLECVQDMDHENMFWYRQDPGLGLRLIYFSYDVKMKEKGDIPEGYSVSREKKERFSLILESASTNQTSMYLCASSSHLITGQHSFNVLTFGAGSRLTVL.

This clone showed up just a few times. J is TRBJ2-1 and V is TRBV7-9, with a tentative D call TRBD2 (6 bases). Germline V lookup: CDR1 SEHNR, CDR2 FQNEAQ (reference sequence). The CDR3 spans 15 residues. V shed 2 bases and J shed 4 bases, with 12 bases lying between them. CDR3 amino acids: CASSLWRGDYNEQFF. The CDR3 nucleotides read TGTGCCAGCAGCTTATGGCGGGGAGATTACAATGAGCAGTTCTTC.

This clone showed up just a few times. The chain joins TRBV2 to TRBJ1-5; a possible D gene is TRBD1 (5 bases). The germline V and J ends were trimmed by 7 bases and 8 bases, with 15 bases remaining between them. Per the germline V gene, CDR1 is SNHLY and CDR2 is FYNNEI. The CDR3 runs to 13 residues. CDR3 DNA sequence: TGTGCCAGCAAGTTTGGGGCGAGGGAGCCCCAGCATTTT. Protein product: CASKFGAREPQHF.

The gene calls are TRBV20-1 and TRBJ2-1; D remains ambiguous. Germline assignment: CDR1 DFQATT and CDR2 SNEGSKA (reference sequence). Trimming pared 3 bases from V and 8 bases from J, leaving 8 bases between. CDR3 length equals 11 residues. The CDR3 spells CSASQTDEQFF. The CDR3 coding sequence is TGCAGTGCTAGTCAAACCGATGAGCAGTTCTTC.